The source of this T cell receptor beta chain is a study of human T cells and chemical hapten exposure. Study observations and caveats: Expanded TCRs produced significantly more large CDR3 similarity clusters than controls did.

As to time point: patch test 3, about 24 weeks after DPC sensitization. Indicated treatment: therapeutic diphenylcyclopropenone sensitization with weekly scalp DPC. Venepuncture was done earlier than the placement of each patch test. TCRdb ran MiXCR on the RACE reads and lists one entry per CDR3 protein. The table has roughly 69,000 distinct CDR3 sequences, approximately 9.9% seen once; the top ten hold 2% to 3%. This clonotype was seen ten or more times. Its antigen is unknown. The CDR3 extends over 13 amino acids. The J segment lost 7 bases and the V segment lost 6 bases, leaving 5 bases of the junction unmatched.

This receptor was identified in a woman aged 25 to 39 with alopecia areata. Some clones in this sample may be carry-over from other donors' samples. The material was whole blood, obtained in connection with sensitization to the hapten diphenylcyclopropenone (DPC). The chain carries TRBV12-3 or TRBV12-4 and TRBJ2-2, with 7 bases aligning to TRBD1. CDR3 loop: CASSGTADGELFF. The DNA for the CDR3 is TGTGCCAGCAGCGGGACAGCGGACGGGGAGCTGTTTTTT.